This T cell receptor (beta chain) is from a study of neoadjuvant anti-PD-1 for oral cavity cancer. Study in general: Non-progressing patients received a fourth nivolumab dose near day 43, then surgery on days 50-56.

Specified time point: after neoadjuvant nivolumab, at surgical resection. Patients had HPV-negative, locally advanced oral cavity squamous cell carcinoma. TCRdb's copy holds only in-frame clones and misses some; the assay was immunoSEQ multiplex PCR. The sample shows 11,000 to 15,000 clones, more than 65% of them seen only once. The CDR3 length is 19 residues. Trimming left V 0 bases short and J 0 bases short, with 18 bases between. Germline loops: CDR1 MGHRA, CDR2 YSYEKL. The chain couples TRBV4-1 to TRBJ2-4; maybe TRBD2 (5 bases). The receptor was isolated from a person between 40 and 79 years old with oral cavity squamous cell carcinoma. The starting material was PBMCs, obtained after nivolumab (anti-PD-1) treatment. CDR3 coding DNA: TGCGCCAGCAGCCAAGATCTCGTCGGGGTCCCTCTAGCCAAAAACATTCAGTACTTC. Translated: CASSQDLVGVPLAKNIQYF.